This entry features one T cell receptor (beta chain) sequence. The sample belongs to a study of OX40 agonist ivuxolimab in advanced cancers. Study-wide context: Ivuxolimab, an agonistic anti-OX40 (CD134) antibody, was given to patients.

Trimming pared 1 base from V and 8 bases from J, leaving 9 bases between. This CDR3 comprises 13 residues. Germline V lookup: CDR1 LNHNV, CDR2 YYDKDF (reference sequence). Using immunoSEQ multiplex PCR, the repertoire was profiled, and TCRdb retains in-frame clones only, with some absent. The sample shows around 66,000 clones, 85% of them seen only once. V gene TRBV15 combines with J gene TRBJ2-1, with D perhaps matching TRBD2 (6 bases). The receptor's source is an adult with an advanced solid tumor such as melanoma, head and neck, liver or kidney cancer. The source was CD4+ or CD8+ T cells sorted from blood, collected in a trial of the OX40 agonist ivuxolimab. The CDR3, as DNA: TGTGCCACCAGCAGAGCTAGCGATCATGAGCAGTTCTTC. As protein: CATSRASDHEQFF.